This T cell receptor (beta chain) was identified in a study of CD8+ T cells in alopecia areata. General observations from the study: Patients showed less clear TCR sequence sharing than mice, possibly partly because of HLA diversity.

About this clone itself: What it binds is not known.

Sample treatment: oral pan-JAK inhibitor, 5-10 mg twice daily. Researchers took lesional scalp punch biopsies and peripheral blood from people who were alopecia areata patients. Following extraction, RNA underwent reverse transcription to cDNA, which served as the sequencing template. Generated by immunoSEQ multiplex PCR, the TCRdb table keeps only in-frame clones and is missing some. The data show about 250,000 clones, with roughly 60% seen just once and around 0.92% held by the top ten. V shed 4 bases and J shed 2 bases, with 15 bases lying between them. The CDR3 has 15 amino acids. In germline, CDR1 is SGHRS, CDR2 YFSETQ.

The sample was CD4+ T cells sorted from blood, taken at week 52, from a patient treated with tofacitinib. The V and J genes are TRBV5-1 and TRBJ2-5, with D tentatively TRBD1 (5 bases). The receptor's source is a human donor with alopecia areata. CDR3 region: CASSPDTGNQETQYF. The CDR3 bases are TGCGCCAGCAGCCCGGACACTGGAAATCAAGAGACCCAGTACTTC. The full variable domain, rest sourced from reference TRBV5-1 and TRBJ2-5, is KAGVTQTPRYLIKTRGQQVTLSCSPISGHRSVSWYQQTPGQGLQFLFEYFSETQRNKGNFPGRFSGRQFSNSRSEMNVSTLELGDSALYLCASSPDTGNQETQYFGPGTRLLVL.